The clone carrying this T cell receptor (beta chain) has a handful of counts. Its antigen is currently unknown. TCRdb reprocessed the reads via MiXCR and lists one record per CDR3 protein. The sample records approximately 910,000 distinct CDR3 sequences, around 30% being singletons. CDR1 and CDR2 from the germline V gene are SQVTM and ANQGSEA. This CDR3 region has 14 residues. The V end was cut by 1 base, the J end by 0 bases, with 7 bases between. This specimen comes from a study of T cell repertoires in cytomegalovirus infection. Study information: Used in the study were CMV epitopes, some recently identified and HLA-C-restricted, others well-studied and HLA-B-restricted. It was the public TCR beta signatures that indicated both CMV infection and matching HLA type.

Regarding the study as a whole: HLA-C-restricted TCR beta clonotypes specific for CMV led the ex vivo response. Individuals carrying CMV plus the relevant HLA were identified by cumulative frequency of public TCR beta families.

This clonotype was sampled from a human donor in good health (CMV status not recorded). Some clones in this sample may be carry-over from other donors' samples. The chain uses TRBV29-1 and TRBJ1-5; tentatively, D is TRBD1 (5 bases). Material: cultured CD8+ T cells from PBMCs, obtained from culture after CMV antigen stimulation. In DNA, the CDR3 is TGCAGCGTTGAAGGGGGCGATAGCAATCAGCCCCAGCATTTT. Translating gives CSVEGGDSNQPQHF.